These 17 T cell receptor beta chains originate from one sample sequenced in a study of CD8 T cells in ankylosing spondylitis (TCRdb year 2017). Study-wide findings and limitations: A TCR beta motif of several highly homologous amino acid variants appeared characteristic of blood from ankylosing spondylitis patients.

To prepare the library, 5' RACE was applied. TCRdb shows the sequencer as Illumina HiSeq 2500. Using fastp trimming at Q25 and MiXCR clonotype assembly, TCRdb reanalyzed the public sequencing data and kept in-frame beta chains. Rows merge per CDR3 protein into single entries with the most common DNA and genes. This sample lists fewer than 550,000 distinct CDR3 sequences; 5.3% were detected once. The ten top clones hold 3.5% of the sample. No antigen is known for these receptors. Sequencing used blood, either unsorted or a sorted T cell fraction (not recorded which). The origin of the receptors is a male donor with ankylosing spondylitis.

The CDR3 loop reads CASSLASDEQFF. Here the CDR3 DNA reads TGCGCCAGCAGCTTGGCTAGCGATGAGCAGTTCTTC. The chain is built from TRBV5-1 and TRBJ2-1, with a possible D match to TRBD2 (6 bases). V gave up 0 bases and J gave up 8 bases, with 6 bases separating them. This CDR3 spans 12 amino acids. Germline loops: CDR1 SGHRS, CDR2 YFSETQ. The full variable domain, completed using reference TRBV5-1 and TRBJ2-1, is KAGVTQTPRYLIKTRGQQVTLSCSPISGHRSVSWYQQTPGQGLQFLFEYFSETQRNKGNFPGRFSGRQFSNSRSEMNVSTLELGDSALYLCASSLASDEQFFGPGTRLTVL.

The table lists this clonotype with many counts. V usage is TRBV6-1 and J usage is TRBJ1-6; 8 bases match TRBD1. The V and J ends lost 6 bases and 8 bases, in that order; junction bases with no gene match: 6. The CDR3 contains 14 residues. The V gene's germline CDR1 is MNHNS and CDR2 SASEGT. CDR3 protein: CASSRQGWDSPLHF. The CDR3, as DNA: TGTGCCAGCAGCCGACAGGGGTGGGATTCACCCCTCCACTTT.

In this sample, this clonotype turned up many times. The chain employs TRBV4-3 and TRBJ2-3, with 9 bases fitting TRBD2. Unmatched junction bases numbered 10, after V lost 0 bases and J lost 3 bases. There are 18 residues in the CDR3. Germline CDR1 LGHNA, CDR2 YSLEER. CDR3 nucleotides: TGCGCCAGCAGCCAAGATTCCGCGGGAGGGCTTAGTACAGATACGCAGTATTTT. The encoded protein is CASSQDSAGGLSTDTQYF.

Ten or more counts support this clonotype. The V and J genes are TRBV11-2 and TRBJ1-3; D may be TRBD1 (6 bases). This CDR3 region has 14 residues. The V and J ends lost 1 base and 4 bases respectively, with 8 bases between them. The germline CDR1 and CDR2 sequences are SGHAT and FQNNGV. The CDR3 here is CASSLGGPGNTIYF. CDR3 DNA sequence: TGTGCCAGCAGCTTAGGGGGGCCCGGAAACACCATATATTTT.

This clonotype was counted at least ten times. The chain carries TRBV12-3 or TRBV12-4 and TRBJ1-4, with 12 bases lining up with TRBD1. V trimming: 5 bases; J trimming: 8 bases; junction bases outside the gene matches: 3. The CDR3 consists of 14 residues. The CDR3 region has the DNA TGTGCCAGCAGTAGGGACAGGGGGCGAGAAAAACTGTTTTTT. Translated: CASSRDRGREKLFF.

The chain combines TRBV3-1 with TRBJ2-2; the D is unclear. V gave up 1 base and J gave up 2 bases, with 5 bases separating them. This CDR3 has 14 residues. Germline V gene sequence: CDR1 LGHDT, CDR2 YNNKEL (reference sequence). The CDR3 region has the DNA TGTGCCAGCAGCCAAGTATCTAACACCGGGGAGCTGTTTTTT. Residues: CASSQVSNTGELFF.

This clonotype has at least ten counts. V usage is TRBV4-2 and J usage is TRBJ2-1, with 7 bases aligning to TRBD1. CDR1 and CDR2 from the germline V gene are LGHNA and YNFKEQ. J gave up 2 bases and V 3 bases, and 7 bases lay outside the gene matches. The CDR3 runs 16 residues. CDR3 region: CASSQTGPIPYNEQFF. The CDR3 DNA is TGTGCCAGCAGCCAGACAGGGCCTATACCCTACAATGAGCAGTTCTTC.

DNA for the CDR3: TGTGCCAGCAGCTTAAACGGGGTCTATGGCTACACCTTC. This codes for CASSLNGVYGYTF. The chain recombines TRBV7-9 with TRBJ1-2; D is unresolved. The germline V gene has CDR1 SEHNR and CDR2 FQNEAQ (reference sequence). Trimming cost V 2 bases and J 4 bases, with 8 bases left between them. The CDR3 has 13 residues.

This clonotype was detected a few times. J is TRBJ2-5 and V is TRBV6-2 or TRBV6-3, with TRBD2 as a possible D gene (6 bases). Germline loops: CDR1 MNHEY, CDR2 SVGEGT. This CDR3 spans 14 amino acids. The V gene lost 5 bases and the J gene lost 4 bases, with 14 bases spanning the gap. CDR3 in amino acids: CASSQHGAGETQYF. CDR3 nucleotides: TGTGCCAGCAGTCAACACGGAGCGGGAGAGACCCAGTACTTC.

Many counts were recorded for this clonotype. The chain's CDR3 is CASSLRTGAAYNSPLHF. CDR3 coding DNA: TGTGCCAGCAGCCTACGGACAGGGGCCGCCTATAATTCACCCCTCCACTTT. This sequence joins TRBV5-6 and TRBJ1-6; 9 nucleotides line up with TRBD1. Germline V gene sequence: CDR1 SGHDT, CDR2 YYEEEE. The CDR3 is made up of 17 amino acids. The ends lost 4 bases at V and 2 bases at J; junction bases unmatched: 7. Supplemented by reference TRBV5-6 and TRBJ1-6, the full variable domain reads DAGVTQSPTHLIKTRGQQVTLRCSPKSGHDTVSWYQQALGQGPQFIFQYYEEEERQRGNFPDRFSGHQFPNYSSELNVNALLLGDSALYLCASSLRTGAAYNSPLHFGNGTRLTVT.

This clonotype was recorded at least ten times. The chain links TRBV15 to TRBJ2-7; D tentatively reads TRBD1 or TRBD2 (5 bases each). Trimming took 1 base from V and 0 from J, leaving 13 bases between them. The germline V gene has CDR1 LNHNV and CDR2 YYDKDF (reference sequence). CDR3 length: 16 residues. Here the CDR3 DNA reads TGTGCCACCAGCAGAGGAGGGACCCAGAGCTCCTACGAGCAGTACTTC. This codes for CATSRGGTQSSYEQYF.

The J gene is TRBJ2-7, the V gene TRBV28; 9 bases are shared with TRBD1. V shed 1 base, J shed 2 bases, and the junction held 3 bases outside the gene matches. In germline, CDR1 is MDHEN, CDR2 SYDVKM. This CDR3 has 15 residues. CDR3 DNA sequence: TGTGCCAGCAGTTTATACGGACAGGGGCCCTACGAGCAGTACTTC. As protein: CASSLYGQGPYEQYF.

The table lists this clonotype with many counts. The rearrangement joins TRBV5-1 to TRBJ1-1; no firm D call. CDR1 and CDR2 (germline): SGHRS, YFSETQ. The CDR3 totals 14 residues. The V end was cut by 2 bases, the J end by 1 base, with 9 bases between. CDR3 bases: TGCGCCAGCAGCTTATTCCAATCGAACACTGAAGCTTTCTTT. This translates into CASSLFQSNTEAFF.

This clonotype was seen a handful of times. V is TRBV27 and J is TRBJ2-7; D possibly uses TRBD1 or TRBD2 (5 bases each). This CDR3 contains 16 residues. Germline CDR1 reads MNHEY; CDR2 reads SMNVEV (reference sequence). Trimming removed 6 bases from V and 0 bases from J, with 18 bases in between. This CDR3 is CASSPDRGAPSYEQYF. The CDR3 DNA is TGTGCCAGCAGCCCCGACCGAGGGGCGCCCTCCTACGAGCAGTACTTC.

This clonotype was counted ten times or more. CDR3 nucleotide sequence: TGTGCCAGCATTTCGGGGCTGTACGACAATGAGCAGTTCTTC. Its translation: CASISGLYDNEQFF. The chain has TRBV2 and TRBJ2-1; D may correspond to TRBD1 or TRBD2 (5 bases each). Germline-derived CDR1 and CDR2 are SNHLY and FYNNEI. V dropped 7 bases and J dropped 5 bases, with 15 bases sitting between them. The CDR3 consists of 14 residues.

This clonotype appeared a single time. This may arise from a read error, as a much more abundant clone is one base away. J is TRBJ2-7 and V is TRBV27; TRBD2 matches at 10 bases. This CDR3 has 13 residues. Germline V lookup: CDR1 MNHEY, CDR2 SMNVEV (reference sequence). The CDR3 loop is CTSSKREGYEQYF. The CDR3 DNA reads TGTACCAGCAGTAAGCGGGAGGGTTACGAGCAGTACTTC.

Notes on this clonotype: Here the CDR3 omits its conserved ending phenylalanine or tryptophan, so a read error is the likely source. The chain employs TRBV5-1 and TRBJ2-1; unclear D gene. The CDR3 has 15 amino acids. In germline, CDR1 is SGHRS, CDR2 YFSETQ. V lost 0 bases, J lost 1 base, and 8 bases lay in between. The CDR3: CASSLGTGSYNEQFL. The CDR3 DNA follows: TGCGCCAGCAGCTTGGGTACGGGTTCCTACAATGAGCAGTTCCTC.